One and the same sample provided the 26 T cell receptor beta chains below, sequenced in a study of CD8+ T cells in alopecia areata. Treatment denoted: oral pan-JAK inhibitor, 5-10 mg twice daily. Extracted from the samples, RNA was reverse transcribed into cDNA to serve as the sequencing template. Only in-frame clones appear in the TCRdb table, and some are missing; sequencing was by immunoSEQ multiplex PCR. The sample has over 100,000 clones, about 59% seen once; the top ten hold 10% to 15%. The sequenced sample was CD8+ T cells sorted from blood, obtained at week 24, from a patient treated with tofacitinib. The origin of the receptors is a human donor with alopecia areata.

V is TRBV18 and J is TRBJ2-7; 7 bases match TRBD1. Germline V gives CDR1 KGHSH, CDR2 LQKENI. The junction had 2 bases not matched to a gene; V was cut back by 0 bases and J by 3 bases. The CDR3 sequence is 14 residues long. CDR3 DNA: TGTGCCAGCTCACCACCGGCAGGGGGCTACGAGCAGTACTTC. This codes for CASSPPAGGYEQYF.

This clone has just a few counts. V gene TRBV5-1 combines with J gene TRBJ2-2; D is perhaps TRBD2 (6 bases). Germline loops: CDR1 SGHRS, CDR2 YFSETQ. The CDR3 is made up of 15 amino acids. The germline V and J ends were trimmed by 0 bases and 5 bases, with 11 bases remaining between them. CDR3 DNA sequence: TGCGCCAGCAGCTTGGCCAGGGAGGTAACCGGGGAGCTGTTTTTT. Translating gives CASSLAREVTGELFF.

This clone showed up just a few times. V and J are TRBV10-3 and TRBJ2-7; tentatively, D is TRBD1 or TRBD2 (5 bases each). The germline V gene encodes CDR1 ENHRY and CDR2 SYGVKD. Deletions cut 3 bases from V and 5 bases from J, with 23 bases between. The CDR3 totals 17 residues. CDR3: CAISDHDLGGRLDEQYF. The CDR3 DNA sequence: TGTGCCATCAGTGATCACGACCTTGGGGGTCGCCTCGACGAGCAGTACTTC.

With respect to this clone: Other DNA sequences from this sample encode an identical CDR3 as well. This chain uses TRBV6-1 with TRBJ2-7; no firm D call. With 3 bases removed from V and 1 base from J, the gap between germline ends came to 7 bases. The germline V gene encodes CDR1 MNHNS and CDR2 SASEGT. The CDR3 consists of 13 residues. CDR3 DNA: TGTGCCAGCAGTGAGGGTATTTCCTACGAGCAGTACTTC. Its translation: CASSEGISYEQYF.

This clone turned up a few times. The chain joins TRBV27 to TRBJ1-5; D gene ambiguous. The ends were cut back, 4 bases at V and 0 bases at J, with 10 bases in the middle. Germline V gene lookup returns CDR1 MNHEY and CDR2 SMNVEV (reference sequence). CDR3 size: 15 residues. The DNA of the CDR3 is TGTGCCAGCAGTTCGGGGATTACTAGCAATCAGCCCCAGCATTTT. It encodes CASSSGITSNQPQHF.

In its sample, this clone was seen a few times. The rearrangement joins TRBV7-2 to TRBJ2-3; no clear D gene. This CDR3 contains 19 residues. V was cut by 5 bases and J by 2 bases, with 26 bases left in between. Germline values: CDR1 SGHTA, CDR2 FQGNSA. The CDR3 loop reads CASSPQNAGPSDDTDTQYF. The CDR3 bases are TGTGCCAGCAGCCCCCAAAACGCCGGGCCCTCCGACGACACAGATACGCAGTATTTT.

This chain uses TRBV19 with TRBJ1-1, with D unclear. This CDR3 contains 16 residues. V was shortened by 7 bases and J by 1 base, with 19 bases between the two germline ends. The germline CDR1 and CDR2 sequences are LNHDA and SQIVND (reference sequence). CDR3 amino acids: CASTSPFVGRNTEAFF. The CDR3 coding sequence is TGTGCCAGTACAAGTCCGTTCGTTGGGCGGAACACTGAAGCTTTCTTT.

The chain is built from TRBV25-1 and TRBJ2-3; 9 positions agree with TRBD1. The CDR3 loop spans 16 amino acids. The junction had 9 bases not matched to a gene; V was cut back by 3 bases and J by 5 bases. CDR1 and CDR2 (germline): MGHDK, SYGVNS. The CDR3 sequence: CASSDSGQGIKDTQYF. CDR3 DNA sequence: TGTGCCAGCAGTGATTCGGGACAGGGAATAAAAGATACGCAGTATTTT.

The rearrangement joins TRBV15 to TRBJ2-1; 9 positions match TRBD1. The CDR3 contains 15 residues. With 5 bases clipped from V and 4 bases from J, the junction kept 6 bases outside the gene matches. Germline CDR1 LNHNV, CDR2 YYDKDF (reference sequence). CDR3 DNA sequence: TGTGCCACCAGCTCCGGGACAGGGCTTTACAATGAGCAGTTCTTC. Translating it yields CATSSGTGLYNEQFF.

This sequence joins TRBV29-1 and TRBJ2-1; D may be TRBD1 (6 bases). The CDR3 covers 14 residues. Trimming shortened V by 8 bases and J by 3 bases, and 17 bases separated the two germline ends. Per germline, CDR1 SQVTM and CDR2 ANQGSEA. The CDR3 DNA reads TGCAGCTACGGAGTTGGGGGCTTCTACAATGAGCAGTTCTTC. Translated, it gives CSYGVGGFYNEQFF.

The genes are TRBV25-1 and TRBJ1-4, with D uncertain. The CDR3 runs 13 residues. Trimming removed 7 bases from V and 3 bases from J, with 9 bases in between. Per germline, CDR1 MGHDK and CDR2 SYGVNS. The CDR3 here is CASNIGSNEKLFF. DNA of the CDR3: TGTGCCAGCAATATTGGCTCTAATGAAAAACTGTTTTTT. Full variable domain (outside the CDR3, taken from reference TRBV25-1 and TRBJ1-4): EADIYQTPRYLVIGTGKKITLECSQTMGHDKMYWYQQDPGMELHLIHYSYGVNSTEKGDLSSESTVSRIRTEHFPLTLESARPSHTSQYLCASNIGSNEKLFFGSGTQLSVL.

This clone was found once. V usage is TRBV29-1 and J usage is TRBJ1-2; D is unresolved. The CDR3 contains 12 residues. The V gene lost 7 bases and the J gene lost 2 bases, with 11 bases spanning the gap. The V gene's germline CDR1 is SQVTM and CDR2 ANQGSEA. The CDR3 bases are TGCAGCGCTTTCGACGGGAACTATGGCTACACCTTC. It translates to CSAFDGNYGYTF.

The table lists this clone with a few counts. V gene TRBV29-1 combines with J gene TRBJ2-5, with D unclear. Germline CDR1 SQVTM, CDR2 ANQGSEA. V was shortened by 3 bases and J by 3 bases, with 8 bases between the two germline ends. The CDR3 runs to 12 residues. CDR3 bases: TGCAGCGTTGACGGGCTCAAAGAGACCCAGTACTTC. Amino acid sequence: CSVDGLKETQYF.

The chain couples TRBV11-2 to TRBJ2-4; 9 nucleotides align to TRBD1. The CDR3 covers 14 residues. After removal of 4 bases from V and 5 bases from J, the junction contained 3 bases not matched to a gene. The germline V gene encodes CDR1 SGHAT and CDR2 FQNNGV. CDR3 sequence (DNA): TGTGCCAGCAGCTCGGGACAGGGTGAAAACATTCAGTACTTC. Amino acids: CASSSGQGENIQYF. Filled out from reference TRBV11-2 and TRBJ2-4, the complete variable domain reads EAGVAQSPRYKIIEKRQSVAFWCNPISGHATLYWYQQILGQGPKLLIQFQNNGVVDDSQLPKDRFSAERLKGVDSTLKIQPAKLEDSAVYLCASSSGQGENIQYFGAGTRLSVL.

The gene calls are TRBV14 and TRBJ2-7; 9 nucleotides agree with TRBD1. V shed 1 base, J shed 4 bases, and the junction held 8 bases outside the gene matches. CDR3 size: 16 residues. The germline CDR1 and CDR2 sequences are SGHDN and FVKESK. The CDR3 is CASSQVPGTGLYEQYF. In nucleotides, the CDR3 is TGTGCCAGCAGCCAAGTCCCCGGGACAGGGTTATACGAGCAGTACTTC.

The genes are TRBV7-8 and TRBJ2-3; 8 bases match TRBD2. The V segment lost 5 bases and the J segment 4 bases; nucleotides outside the gene matches: 8. Germline V CDR1 and CDR2: SGHVS, FQNEAQ. This CDR3 region has 15 residues. Written as DNA, the CDR3 is TGTGCCAGCAGCAATAGCGGGGCCAACGCAGATACGCAGTATTTT. It is translated as CASSNSGANADTQYF.

The genes are TRBV10-3 and TRBJ2-5; D remains unclear. CDR1 ENHRY and CDR2 SYGVKD come from the germline V gene. Deletions cut 6 bases from V and 5 bases from J, with 10 bases between. CDR3 length: 12 amino acids. CDR3 nucleotides: TGTGCCATCAGGGCCTACGGGGAGACCCAGTACTTC. Translated, it gives CAIRAYGETQYF.

This clone showed up just a few times. The gene calls are TRBV4-3 and TRBJ2-5, with TRBD2 matching over 9 bases. Germline V gene data show CDR1 as LGHNA and CDR2 as YSLEER. CDR3 length equals 14 residues. V shed 0 bases, J shed 11 bases, and the junction held 7 bases outside the gene matches. The CDR3 DNA follows: TGCGCCAGCAGCCAAGAGCGGGGGGGGCGTCGGCAGTACTTC. Translated: CASSQERGGRRQYF.

The chain uses TRBV11-2 and TRBJ1-1; weak D call: TRBD1 (5 bases). From germline, CDR1 is SGHAT and CDR2 FQNNGV. The V and J ends lost 0 bases and 5 bases respectively, with 13 bases between them. The CDR3 extends over 15 amino acids. The CDR3 reads CASSLERGILTEAFF. The CDR3 nucleotides read TGTGCCAGCAGCTTAGAGCGGGGGATATTAACTGAAGCTTTCTTT.

The rearrangement links TRBV13 to TRBJ2-3; D is unclear. The CDR3 extends over 14 amino acids. CDR1 PRHDT and CDR2 FYEKMQ come from the germline V gene (reference sequence). The ends were cut back, 5 bases at V and 2 bases at J, with 11 bases in the middle. This chain's CDR3 is CASSTVVPTDTQYF. In DNA form, the CDR3 reads TGTGCCAGCAGCACAGTCGTCCCCACAGATACGCAGTATTTT.

This chain links TRBV18 with TRBJ2-5; possible D gene TRBD1, 6 bases. Germline V CDR1 and CDR2: KGHSH, LQKENI. V lost 3 bases, J lost 1 base, and 9 bases lay in between. This CDR3 has 14 residues. The CDR3 loop reads CASSPKTGQETQYF. The DNA for the CDR3 is TGTGCCAGCTCACCTAAGACAGGCCAAGAGACCCAGTACTTC.

The chain combines TRBV29-1 with TRBJ2-1, with 10 positions matching TRBD2. Germline trimming cut 1 base from V and 8 bases from J; bases unmatched to any gene: 8. Germline V CDR1 and CDR2: SQVTM, ANQGSEA. The CDR3 has 15 residues. CDR3 residues: CSVEVPGTSVYEQFF. The CDR3 nucleotides are TGCAGCGTTGAAGTCCCCGGGACTAGCGTCTATGAGCAGTTCTTC.

This clone was detected a few times. The chain employs TRBV6-5 and TRBJ1-2, with D possibly TRBD1 on 5 matching bases. Germline CDR1 reads MNHEY; CDR2 reads SVGAGI. V lost 1 base, J lost 2 bases, and 8 bases lay in between. This CDR3 is built from 14 residues. The CDR3 loop is CASSYWEGNYGYTF. CDR3 DNA: TGTGCCAGCAGTTACTGGGAGGGGAACTATGGCTACACCTTC.

This chain connects TRBV30 to TRBJ2-7; D is unresolved. Germline V CDR1 and CDR2: GTSNPN, SVGIG (reference sequence). This CDR3 comprises 11 residues. The germline V and J ends were trimmed by 0 bases and 6 bases, with 6 bases remaining between them. The CDR3 loop is CAWSVSGEQYF. The CDR3 coding sequence is TGTGCCTGGAGTGTATCCGGCGAGCAGTACTTC.

The chain couples TRBV23-1 to TRBJ2-6; no firm D call. TRBV23-1 is treated as an ORF (open reading frame) with a function not yet certain. The ends were cut back, 6 bases at V and 6 bases at J, with 15 bases in the middle. The CDR3 length is 15 residues. The CDR3: CASRQWCLPANVLTF. The CDR3 coding sequence is TGCGCCAGCAGACAGTGGTGCTTACCGGCCAACGTCCTGACTTTC.

This chain uses TRBV27 with TRBJ2-7, with D hard to call. The CDR3 is 12 amino acids. Germline V lookup: CDR1 MNHEY, CDR2 SMNVEV (reference sequence). V lost 2 bases, J lost 6 bases, and 8 bases lay in between. The CDR3 reads CASSLMGSEQYF. CDR3 nucleotide sequence: TGTGCCAGCAGTTTAATGGGTTCCGAGCAGTACTTC.